This T cell receptor (beta chain) emerged from a study of shared clonotypes between healthy human individuals. The ends lost 0 bases at V and 0 bases at J; junction bases unmatched: 7. The germline CDR1 and CDR2 sequences are SGHRS and YFSETQ. The CDR3 is made up of 19 amino acids. Naivety among CD8 cells was defined by CD45RO negativity and positive CCR7 selection, thereby excluding terminally differentiated effector memory CD45RA+ cells. The assay ran at deep level. When replicate PCRs were run on sorted subsets, they used 150 to 250 ng DNA, some 33,000 T cell genomes. Sequencing was performed with immunoSEQ multiplex PCR; in TCRdb, only in-frame clones are kept and a portion is missing. The sample holds around 650,000 clones, roughly 95% seen once.

The chain has TRBV5-1 and TRBJ2-3, with TRBD2 identical over 13 bases. Sequences were obtained from naive CD8+ T cells sorted from blood. The TCR originated in a woman aged 25 to 39 in good health. This chain's CDR3 is CASSLGLAGGSSSTDTQYF. In nucleotides, the CDR3 is TGCGCCAGCAGCTTGGGACTAGCGGGAGGCTCTAGTAGCACAGATACGCAGTATTTT.